This T cell receptor (beta chain) stems from a study of T cell responses to AZD1222 COVID-19 vaccine. To note about this clone: Its antigen remains unknown.

TCRdb's table, derived via immunoSEQ multiplex PCR, lists solely in-frame clones and lacks some. The data hold some 110,000 clones, with around 88% observed a single time. Study-level findings and limits: The breadth and depth of Spike-specific TCRs increased once two AZD1222 doses had been given. Nearly half of spike-specific TCRs reportedly go after variant regions that carry no mutations. Only a handful of AZD1222 recipients were seropositive at baseline. Donors, mostly white British, included more females; clonal diversity was possibly underestimated.

The V gene's germline CDR1 is MNHNY and CDR2 SVGAGI (reference sequence). The V end was cut by 0 bases, the J end by 6 bases, with 12 bases between. This CDR3 has 15 residues. This specimen was peripheral blood, taken on day 0 of AZD1222 vaccination. The rearrangement links TRBV6-6 to TRBJ1-3; D is uncertain. This sequence was found in an adult in good health. The CDR3 DNA follows: TGTGCCAGCAGTTACTCTGAGACCGCCGAAAACACCATATATTTT. Amino acids: CASSYSETAENTIYF.